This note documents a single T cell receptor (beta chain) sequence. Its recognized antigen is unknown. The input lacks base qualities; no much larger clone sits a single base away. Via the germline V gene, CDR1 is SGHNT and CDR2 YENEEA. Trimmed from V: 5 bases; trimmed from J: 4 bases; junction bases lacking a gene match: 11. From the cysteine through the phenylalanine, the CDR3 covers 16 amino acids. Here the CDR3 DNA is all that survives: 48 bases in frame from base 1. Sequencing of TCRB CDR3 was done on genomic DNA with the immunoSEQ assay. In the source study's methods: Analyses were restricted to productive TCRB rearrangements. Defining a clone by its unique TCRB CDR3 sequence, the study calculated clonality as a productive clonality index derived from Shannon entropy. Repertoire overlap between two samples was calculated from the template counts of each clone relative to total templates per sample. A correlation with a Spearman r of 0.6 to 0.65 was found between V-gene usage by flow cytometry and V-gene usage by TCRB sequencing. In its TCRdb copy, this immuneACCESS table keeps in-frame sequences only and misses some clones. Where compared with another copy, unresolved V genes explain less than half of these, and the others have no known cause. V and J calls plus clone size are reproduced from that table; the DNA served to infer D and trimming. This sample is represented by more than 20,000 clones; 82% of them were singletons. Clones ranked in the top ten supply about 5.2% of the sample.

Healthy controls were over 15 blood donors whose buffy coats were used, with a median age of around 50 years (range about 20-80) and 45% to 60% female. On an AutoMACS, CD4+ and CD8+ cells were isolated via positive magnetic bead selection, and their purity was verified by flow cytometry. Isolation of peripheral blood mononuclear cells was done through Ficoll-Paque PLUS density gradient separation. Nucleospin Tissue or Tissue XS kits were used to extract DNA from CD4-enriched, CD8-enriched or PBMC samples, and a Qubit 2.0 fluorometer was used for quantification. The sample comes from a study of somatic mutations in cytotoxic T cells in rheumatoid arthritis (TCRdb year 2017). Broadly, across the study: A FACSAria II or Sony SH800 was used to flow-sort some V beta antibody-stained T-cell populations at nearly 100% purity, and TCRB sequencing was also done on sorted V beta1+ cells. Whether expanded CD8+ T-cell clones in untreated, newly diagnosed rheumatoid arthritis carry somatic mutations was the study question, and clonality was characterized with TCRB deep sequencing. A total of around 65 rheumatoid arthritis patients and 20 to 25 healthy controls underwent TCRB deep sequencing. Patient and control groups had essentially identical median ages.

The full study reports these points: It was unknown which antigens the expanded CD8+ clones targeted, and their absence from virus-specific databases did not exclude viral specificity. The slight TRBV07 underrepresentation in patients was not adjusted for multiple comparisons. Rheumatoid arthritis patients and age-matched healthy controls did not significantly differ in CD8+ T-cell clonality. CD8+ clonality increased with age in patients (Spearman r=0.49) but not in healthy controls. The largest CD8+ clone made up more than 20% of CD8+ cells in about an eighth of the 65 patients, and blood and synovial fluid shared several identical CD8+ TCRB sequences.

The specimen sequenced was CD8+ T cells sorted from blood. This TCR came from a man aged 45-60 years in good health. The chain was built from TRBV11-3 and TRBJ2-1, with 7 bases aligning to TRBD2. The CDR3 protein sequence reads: CASSASPAGIYNEQFF. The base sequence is TGTGCCAGCAGCGCCAGCCCAGCGGGAATTTACAATGAGCAGTTCTTC. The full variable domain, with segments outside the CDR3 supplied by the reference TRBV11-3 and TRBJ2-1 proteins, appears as EAGVVQSPRYKIIEKKQPVAFWCNPISGHNTLYWYLQNLGQGPELLIRYENEEAVDDSQLPKDRFSAERLKGVDSTLKIQPAELGDSAVYLCASSASPAGIYNEQFFGPGTRLTVL.